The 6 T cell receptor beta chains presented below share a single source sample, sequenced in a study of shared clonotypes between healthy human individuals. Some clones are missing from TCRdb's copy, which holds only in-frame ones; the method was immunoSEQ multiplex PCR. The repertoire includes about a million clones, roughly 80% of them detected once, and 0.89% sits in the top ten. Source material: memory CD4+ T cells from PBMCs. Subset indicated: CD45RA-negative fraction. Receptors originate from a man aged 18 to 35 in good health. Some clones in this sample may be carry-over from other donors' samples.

DNA for the CDR3: TGCGCCAGCAGCCAAGTTTACGGGGAAAAACTGTTTTTT. As protein: CASSQVYGEKLFF. The chain combines TRBV4-1 with TRBJ1-4; no clear D. Germline-derived CDR1 and CDR2 are MGHRA and YSYEKL. V was trimmed by 1 base and J by 8 bases, leaving 8 bases between them. This CDR3 spans 13 amino acids.

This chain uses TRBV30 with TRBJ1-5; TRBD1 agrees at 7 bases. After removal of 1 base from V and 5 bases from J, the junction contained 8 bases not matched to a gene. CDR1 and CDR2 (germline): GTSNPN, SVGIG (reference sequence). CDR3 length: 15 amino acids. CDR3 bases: TGTGCCTGGAGTGAAATGGCAGGGGGACATCAGCCCCAGCATTTT. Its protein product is CAWSEMAGGHQPQHF.

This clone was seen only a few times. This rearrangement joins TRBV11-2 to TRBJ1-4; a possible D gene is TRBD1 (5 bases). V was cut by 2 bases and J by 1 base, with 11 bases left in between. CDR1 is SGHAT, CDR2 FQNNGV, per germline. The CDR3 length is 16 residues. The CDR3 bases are TGTGCCAGCAGCTTAATCGGGGGTGGAACTAATGAAAAACTGTTTTTT. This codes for CASSLIGGGTNEKLFF. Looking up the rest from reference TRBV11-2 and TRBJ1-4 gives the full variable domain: EAGVAQSPRYKIIEKRQSVAFWCNPISGHATLYWYQQILGQGPKLLIQFQNNGVVDDSQLPKDRFSAERLKGVDSTLKIQPAKLEDSAVYLCASSLIGGGTNEKLFFGSGTQLSVL.

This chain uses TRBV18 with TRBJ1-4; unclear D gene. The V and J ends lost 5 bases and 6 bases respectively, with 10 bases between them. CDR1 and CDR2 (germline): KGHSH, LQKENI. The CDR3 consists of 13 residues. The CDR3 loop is CASSLGHDEKLFF. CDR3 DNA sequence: TGTGCCAGCTCATTAGGGCATGATGAAAAACTGTTTTTT.

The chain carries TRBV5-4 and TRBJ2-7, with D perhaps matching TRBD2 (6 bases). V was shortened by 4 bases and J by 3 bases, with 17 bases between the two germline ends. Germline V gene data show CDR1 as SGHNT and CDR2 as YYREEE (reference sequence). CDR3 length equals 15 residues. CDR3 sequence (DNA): TGTGCCAGCAGCCCGAAACCGGGACTGAACTACGAGCAGTACTTC. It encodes CASSPKPGLNYEQYF.

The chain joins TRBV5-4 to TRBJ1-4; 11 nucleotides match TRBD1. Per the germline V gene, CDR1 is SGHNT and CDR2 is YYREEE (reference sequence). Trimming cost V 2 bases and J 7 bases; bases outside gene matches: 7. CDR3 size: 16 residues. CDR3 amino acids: CASSFGTGGRVEKLFF. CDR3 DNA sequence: TGTGCCAGCAGCTTCGGGACAGGGGGTAGAGTTGAAAAACTGTTTTTT.